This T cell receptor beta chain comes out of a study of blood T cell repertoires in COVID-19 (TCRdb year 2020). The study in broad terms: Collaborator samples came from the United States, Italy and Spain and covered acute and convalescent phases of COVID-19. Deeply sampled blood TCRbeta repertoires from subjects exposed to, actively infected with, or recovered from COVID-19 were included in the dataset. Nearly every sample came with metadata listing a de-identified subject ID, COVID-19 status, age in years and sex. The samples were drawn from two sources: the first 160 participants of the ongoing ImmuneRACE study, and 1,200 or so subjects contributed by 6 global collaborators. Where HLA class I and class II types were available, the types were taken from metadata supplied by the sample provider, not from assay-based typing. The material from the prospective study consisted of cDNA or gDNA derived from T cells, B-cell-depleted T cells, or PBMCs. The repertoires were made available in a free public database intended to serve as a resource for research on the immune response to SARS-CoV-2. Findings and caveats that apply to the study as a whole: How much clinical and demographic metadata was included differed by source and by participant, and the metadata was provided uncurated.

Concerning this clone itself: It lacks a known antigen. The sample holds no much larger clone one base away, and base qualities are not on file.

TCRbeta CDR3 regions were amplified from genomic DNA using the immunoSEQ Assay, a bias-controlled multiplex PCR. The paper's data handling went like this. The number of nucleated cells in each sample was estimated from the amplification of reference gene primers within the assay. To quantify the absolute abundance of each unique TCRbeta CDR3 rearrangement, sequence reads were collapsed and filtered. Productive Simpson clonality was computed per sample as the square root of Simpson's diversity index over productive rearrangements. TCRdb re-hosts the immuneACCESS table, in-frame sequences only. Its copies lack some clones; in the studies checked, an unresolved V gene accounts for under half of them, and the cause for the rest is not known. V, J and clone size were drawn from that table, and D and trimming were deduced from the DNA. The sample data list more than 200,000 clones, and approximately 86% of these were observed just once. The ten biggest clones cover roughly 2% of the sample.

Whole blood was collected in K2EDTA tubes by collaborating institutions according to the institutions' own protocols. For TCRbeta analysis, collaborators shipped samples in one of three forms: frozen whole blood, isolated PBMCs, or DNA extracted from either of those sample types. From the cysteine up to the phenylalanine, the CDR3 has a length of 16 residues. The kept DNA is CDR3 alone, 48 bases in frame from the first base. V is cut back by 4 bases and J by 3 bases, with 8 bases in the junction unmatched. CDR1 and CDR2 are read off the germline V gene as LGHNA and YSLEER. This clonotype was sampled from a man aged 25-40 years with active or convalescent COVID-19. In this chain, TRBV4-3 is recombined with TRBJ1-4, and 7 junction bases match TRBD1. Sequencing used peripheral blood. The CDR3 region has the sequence CASSPRQGGANEKLFF. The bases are TGCGCCAGCAGCCCGCGACAGGGCGGGGCTAATGAAAAACTGTTTTTT.